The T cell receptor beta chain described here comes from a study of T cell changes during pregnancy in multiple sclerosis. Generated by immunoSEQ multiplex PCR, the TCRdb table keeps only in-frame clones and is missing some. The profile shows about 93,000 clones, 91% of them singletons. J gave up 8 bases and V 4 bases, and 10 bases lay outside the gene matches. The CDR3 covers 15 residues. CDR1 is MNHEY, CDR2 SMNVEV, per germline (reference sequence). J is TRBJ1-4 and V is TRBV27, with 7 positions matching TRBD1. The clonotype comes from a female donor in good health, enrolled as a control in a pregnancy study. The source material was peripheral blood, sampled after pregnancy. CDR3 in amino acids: CASSSTQGVIEKLFF. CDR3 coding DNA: TGTGCCAGCAGTTCGACCCAGGGGGTAATCGAAAAACTGTTTTTT.